The subject of this entry is one T cell receptor beta chain. The antigen is not known. The data belong to a study of T cells in localized non-small cell lung cancer. Study results and limitations: Adjacent uninvolved lung had the highest clonality, suggesting focused antigen responses.

Sequencing was performed with immunoSEQ multiplex PCR; in TCRdb, only in-frame clones are kept and a portion is missing. Here the sample spans some 30,000 clones, 85% to 90% being singletons. V was trimmed by 0 bases and J by 8 bases, leaving 14 bases between them. The CDR3 sequence is 14 residues long. Germline V gives CDR1 SGHNT, CDR2 YYREEE (reference sequence). This clonotype was sampled from a female donor of 60 years or more with stage I lung adenocarcinoma. The material was peripheral blood, obtained before any cancer treatment. This chain uses TRBV5-4 with TRBJ1-2, with D possibly matching TRBD1 (6 bases). The CDR3 DNA sequence: TGTGCCAGCAGCTTGGGGGGGGGCGAGGTAGGCTACACCTTC. It is translated as CASSLGGGEVGYTF.